The 10 T cell receptor beta chains presented below share a single source sample, sequenced in a study of post-analysis software for immune sequencing data. The study's findings and limits: The study found TRBV5-6, TRBV5-1 and TRBV20-1 among 5 or 6 TRBV segments more frequent in patients than controls.

Unique molecular identifiers featured in each of the TCR beta cDNA libraries. TCRdb processed the PCR reads anew with MiXCR; each CDR3 protein has one entry. Here the sample spans 750,000 to 950,000 distinct CDR3 sequences, 40% to 55% being singletons. Their specific antigens are unknown. The sample taken for sequencing was blood. The source is a girl aged 10 to 17 with multiple sclerosis.

This clonotype was observed a few times. This chain joins TRBV5-1 and TRBJ2-3, with D uncertain. Trimming took 5 bases from V and 4 from J, leaving 14 bases between them. The germline gives CDR1 SGHRS, CDR2 YFSETQ. The CDR3 covers 14 residues. The CDR3 loop is CASSSTFRSDTQYF. The CDR3 DNA reads TGCGCCAGCAGTTCAACATTTAGGTCAGATACGCAGTATTTT.

The gene calls are TRBV6-1 and TRBJ1-4; D is uncertain. From germline, CDR1 is MNHNS and CDR2 SASEGT. The CDR3 covers 11 residues. With 4 bases removed from V and 8 bases from J, the gap between germline ends came to 5 bases. Here the CDR3 DNA reads TGTGCCAGCAGTGGGAACGAAAAACTGTTTTTT. This sequence encodes CASSGNEKLFF.

This clonotype was counted only a few times. A read error may explain this, as a much larger clone is one base away. This chain connects TRBV7-2 to TRBJ1-4, with D unresolved. Germline loops: CDR1 SGHTA, CDR2 FQGNSA. The CDR3 totals 12 residues. The CDR3 sequence: CASSGSDERLFF. CDR3 DNA: TGTGCCAGCAGTGGTAGCGACGAAAGACTGTTTTTT.

This sequence joins TRBV24-1 and TRBJ2-5, with a weak D call TRBD2 (6 bases). The V gene's germline CDR1 is KGHDR and CDR2 SFDVKD. The CDR3 is 15 amino acids. V was shortened by 3 bases and J by 1 base, with 11 bases between the two germline ends. The DNA of the CDR3 is TGTGCCACCAGTGATACGGGACTGATCCAAGAGACCCAGTACTTC. Its translation is CATSDTGLIQETQYF.

The chain employs TRBV6-2 or TRBV6-3 and TRBJ2-1; TRBD2 matches at 14 bases. There are 19 residues in the CDR3. The J segment lost 1 base and the V segment lost 6 bases, leaving 11 bases of the junction unmatched. Germline assignment: CDR1 MNHEY and CDR2 SVGEGT. CDR3 in DNA: TGTGCCAGCAGCACCATGGGACTAGCGGGAGAATGGTCCTACAATGAGCAGTTCTTC. Translating gives CASSTMGLAGEWSYNEQFF.

The chain has TRBV20-1 and TRBJ2-7; TRBD2 matches 11 bases. Germline V gene data show CDR1 as DFQATT and CDR2 as SNEGSKA (reference sequence). This CDR3 comprises 15 residues. With 6 bases clipped from V and 4 bases from J, the junction kept 11 bases outside the gene matches. DNA of the CDR3: TGCAGTGCCCCAGAACGGACTAGCGGGCTATACGAGCAGTACTTC. As protein: CSAPERTSGLYEQYF.

This clonotype was counted between two and nine times. The rearrangement uses TRBV20-1 and TRBJ2-5, with TRBD2 matching over 13 bases. The CDR3 consists of 16 residues. The V segment lost 5 bases and the J segment 2 bases; nucleotides outside the gene matches: 8. The germline gives CDR1 DFQATT, CDR2 SNEGSKA (reference sequence). In DNA form, the CDR3 reads TGCAGTGCTCCTCCGGGACTAGCGGGAAAGCAAGAGACCCAGTACTTC. It specifies CSAPPGLAGKQETQYF.

The genes are TRBV28 and TRBJ2-7; TRBD2 is a possible D gene (6 bases). CDR3 length equals 15 residues. The V end lost 4 bases, the J end lost 2 bases, and 15 bases lay between the germline ends. The germline V gene encodes CDR1 MDHEN and CDR2 SYDVKM. The CDR3 region has the DNA TGTGCCAGCAGTTCCAGGGCGGGATGGGCCTACGAGCAGTACTTC. Translation: CASSSRAGWAYEQYF.

This clonotype was picked up a small number of times. The V gene is TRBV20-1, the J gene TRBJ1-5, with no clear D. Trimming took 4 bases from V and 0 from J, leaving 13 bases between them. CDR3 size: 15 residues. The germline gives CDR1 DFQATT, CDR2 SNEGSKA (reference sequence). The CDR3 spells CSATTGLHSNQPQHF. In DNA form, the CDR3 reads TGCAGTGCTACAACCGGACTTCATAGCAATCAGCCCCAGCATTTT.

The chain is built from TRBV2 and TRBJ2-3; TRBD1 matches 7 bases. V trimming: 7 bases; J trimming: 3 bases; junction bases outside the gene matches: 10. This CDR3 comprises 15 residues. Germline V lookup: CDR1 SNHLY, CDR2 FYNNEI. This chain's CDR3 is CASKPVDRVTDTQYF. CDR3 DNA sequence: TGTGCCAGCAAACCGGTCGACAGGGTTACAGATACGCAGTATTTT.